These 18 T cell receptor beta chains were sequenced from one sample in a study of CD8+ T cells in alopecia areata. Sequencing relied on a cDNA template that was reverse transcribed from extracted RNA. Clones were sequenced by immunoSEQ multiplex PCR, and TCRdb holds only the in-frame ones, with some missing. The data contain approximately 180,000 clones, around 63% of them singletons. The sequenced sample was CD4+ T cells sorted from blood, obtained at week 0. These receptors originate from a human donor with alopecia areata.

The V and J genes are TRBV11-2 and TRBJ1-1; 8 bases line up with TRBD1. CDR3 length equals 17 residues. After removal of 5 bases from V and 1 base from J, the junction contained 12 bases not matched to a gene. From germline, CDR1 is SGHAT and CDR2 FQNNGV. CDR3 region: CASSPRTGLGANTEAFF. CDR3 coding DNA: TGTGCCAGCAGCCCACGGACAGGGTTGGGTGCGAACACTGAAGCTTTCTTT.

The chain uses TRBV18 and TRBJ2-2; D is ambiguous. Trimming removed 2 bases at V and 6 bases at J, with 4 bases between. This CDR3 has 12 amino acids. Germline V CDR1 and CDR2: KGHSH, LQKENI. CDR3 sequence reads: CASSPRPGELFF. The CDR3 bases are TGTGCCAGCTCACCAAGGCCCGGGGAGCTGTTTTTT.

Turning to this clone: This specimen includes other DNA sequences encoding the same CDR3. J is TRBJ1-3 and V is TRBV5-6; D is ambiguous. CDR1 and CDR2 from the germline V gene are SGHDT and YYEEEE. CDR3 size: 14 residues. The germline V and J ends were trimmed by 6 bases and 4 bases, with 14 bases remaining between them. CDR3 DNA sequence: TGTGCCAGCACCCAACGGCTGATAGGAAACACCATATATTTT. Protein: CASTQRLIGNTIYF.

This chain links TRBV5-6 with TRBJ1-4; D unresolved. The germline CDR1 and CDR2 sequences are SGHDT and YYEEEE. This CDR3 contains 15 residues. Trimming took 2 bases from V and 4 from J, leaving 12 bases between them. The CDR3 reads CASSFQQADNEKLFF. CDR3 in DNA: TGTGCCAGCAGCTTCCAACAAGCCGATAATGAAAAACTGTTTTTT.

The J gene is TRBJ2-1, the V gene TRBV7-6, with 7 bases aligning to TRBD2. The CDR3 is made up of 15 amino acids. The V and J ends lost 5 bases and 7 bases, in that order; junction bases with no gene match: 11. The germline V gene has CDR1 SGHVS and CDR2 FNYEAQ. The CDR3 DNA is TGTGCCAGCAGCGCCGCCCTAAGCGGGGTAAATGAGCAGTTCTTC. Translated: CASSAALSGVNEQFF.

This chain connects TRBV6-6 to TRBJ2-2, with D perhaps TRBD1 (6 bases). With 6 bases removed from V and 1 base from J, the gap between germline ends came to 12 bases. This CDR3 is 15 amino acids long. Germline V gene lookup returns CDR1 MNHNY and CDR2 SVGAGI (reference sequence). The chain's CDR3 is CASRDGTRNTGELFF. As DNA, the CDR3 is TGTGCCAGCAGGGACGGGACACGGAACACCGGGGAGCTGTTTTTT.

This sequence joins TRBV30 and TRBJ1-2; TRBD1 is a possible D gene (5 bases). The V end lost 1 base, the J end lost 5 bases, and 14 bases lay between the germline ends. The length of the CDR3 is 14 residues. CDR1 GTSNPN and CDR2 SVGIG come from the germline V gene (reference sequence). The CDR3 region has the DNA TGTGCCTGGAGTGGGGGGATGTTGTCTTATGGCTACACCTTC. It encodes CAWSGGMLSYGYTF.

V is TRBV30 and J is TRBJ1-2; D remains ambiguous. The germline gives CDR1 GTSNPN, CDR2 SVGIG (reference sequence). This CDR3 comprises 13 residues. Trimming left V 1 base short and J 4 bases short, with 10 bases between. The CDR3 DNA follows: TGTGCCTGGAGTGCCTTTGCAGCCTATGGCTACACCTTC. Its translation: CAWSAFAAYGYTF.

The chain uses TRBV27 and TRBJ2-5; 10 positions match TRBD1. The length of the CDR3 is 15 residues. Trimming cost V 7 bases and J 4 bases; bases outside gene matches: 9. The germline V gene has CDR1 MNHEY and CDR2 SMNVEV (reference sequence). The CDR3 region is CASIQTGGALETQYF. DNA for the CDR3: TGTGCCAGCATTCAGACAGGGGGCGCTTTAGAGACCCAGTACTTC.

The chain recombines TRBV5-4 with TRBJ1-4; TRBD1 aligns across 7 bases. CDR3 length: 14 amino acids. V was pared by 4 bases and J by 7 bases, with 7 bases of the junction left unmatched. Germline V CDR1 and CDR2: SGHNT, YYREEE (reference sequence). CDR3 amino acids: CASSNTGTVEKLFF. In DNA form, the CDR3 reads TGTGCCAGCAGCAATACCGGGACAGTTGAAAAACTGTTTTTT.

J is TRBJ2-5 and V is TRBV9; 9 nucleotides agree with TRBD2. There are 16 residues in the CDR3. CDR1 is SGDLS, CDR2 YYNGEE, per germline. Losses at the gene ends were 0 bases for V and 1 base for J; bases not matched to a gene: 4. The CDR3 spells CASSVASGGIQETQYF. CDR3 in DNA: TGTGCCAGCAGCGTAGCGAGCGGGGGGATCCAAGAGACCCAGTACTTC.

V is TRBV7-2 and J is TRBJ2-5; D not certain. Germline lookup yields CDR1 SGHTA and CDR2 FQGNSA. The V and J ends lost 2 bases and 5 bases respectively, with 12 bases between them. CDR3 length: 14 residues. In DNA form, the CDR3 reads TGTGCCAGCAGCTTACTACTCGGGCGGGAGACCCAGTACTTC. This encodes CASSLLLGRETQYF. The variable domain in full, with the rest retrieved from reference TRBV7-2 and TRBJ2-5, is GAGVSQSPSNKVTEKGKDVELRCDPISGHTALYWYRQSLGQGLEFLIYFQGNSAPDKSGLPSDRFSAERTGGSVSTLTIQRTQQEDSAVYLCASSLLLGRETQYFGPGTRLLVL.

This clone occurred a few times. The V and J genes are TRBV4-1 and TRBJ2-3; 14 bases are shared with TRBD2. The ends lost 5 bases at V and 4 bases at J; junction bases unmatched: 8. Per germline, CDR1 MGHRA and CDR2 YSYEKL. This CDR3 spans 17 amino acids. Here the CDR3 reads CASSGAGTSGGADTQYF. The CDR3 region has the DNA TGCGCCAGCAGCGGCGCCGGGACTAGCGGGGGCGCAGATACGCAGTATTTT.

This chain links TRBV13 with TRBJ1-1; possible D gene TRBD1, 6 bases. The CDR3 spans 16 residues. Between the trimmed V and J ends, which lost 4 bases and 0 bases, there was a span of 15 bases. The germline CDR1 and CDR2 sequences are PRHDT and FYEKMQ (reference sequence). CDR3 amino acids: CASSSFTGPMNTEAFF. Written as DNA, the CDR3 is TGTGCCAGCAGCTCCTTTACAGGGCCCATGAACACTGAAGCTTTCTTT.

A word on this clone: Other DNA sequences in the sample encode the same CDR3. The V and J genes are TRBV9 and TRBJ2-3; tentative D call: TRBD1 (6 bases). This CDR3 contains 14 residues. Germline lookup yields CDR1 SGDLS and CDR2 YYNGEE. Trimming cost V 0 bases and J 3 bases, with 8 bases left between them. The CDR3 nucleotides are TGTGCCAGCAGCGTAGAAGGGGGTACAGATACGCAGTATTTT. This translates into CASSVEGGTDTQYF.

The gene calls are TRBV7-9 and TRBJ1-5; TRBD1 agrees at 8 bases. There are 16 residues in the CDR3. Germline trimming cut 4 bases from V and 3 bases from J; bases unmatched to any gene: 8. Germline loops: CDR1 SEHNR, CDR2 FQNEAQ (reference sequence). Written as DNA, the CDR3 is TGTGCCAGCAGCTCGGGACAGGTCTCCATCAATCAGCCCCAGCATTTT. Protein sequence: CASSSGQVSINQPQHF.

The V call is TRBV29-1, the J call TRBJ2-1, with 9 nucleotides matching TRBD2. The CDR3 is made up of 12 amino acids. Per germline, CDR1 SQVTM and CDR2 ANQGSEA. V was clipped by 7 bases and J by 8 bases; unmatched bases: 6. The CDR3 nucleotides are TGCAGCGCAGCTAGCGGGGCAGATGAGCAGTTCTTC. Protein sequence: CSAASGADEQFF.

This chain links TRBV29-1 with TRBJ2-3, with D uncertain. Trimming removed 4 bases from V and 6 bases from J, with 11 bases in between. Germline CDR1 and CDR2: SQVTM and ANQGSEA. This CDR3 is built from 12 residues. In DNA, the CDR3 is TGCAGCGTTGTGGCTACCGGGGATACGCAGTATTTT. Encoded protein: CSVVATGDTQYF.